This T cell receptor (beta chain) was profiled in a study of shared clonotypes between healthy human individuals. Germline V CDR1 and CDR2: SGHNT, YYREEE (reference sequence). V was pared by 3 bases and J by 0 bases, with 10 bases between. This CDR3 is 15 amino acids long. General observations from the study: Shared clonotypes across all four donors exceeded non-shared ones in generation probability.

Note on this clone: Its specificity is not known.

CD45RO-negative, CCR7-selected cells formed the naive CD8 fraction, which excluded terminally differentiated effector memory CD45RA+ cells. Here immunoSEQ multiplex PCR was the method, and the copy in TCRdb shows in-frame clones only, minus some. The sample has millions of clones, more than 85% seen once. V usage is TRBV5-4 and J usage is TRBJ2-1, with D possibly matching TRBD1 (5 bases). This clonotype was obtained from a man aged 18 to 30 in good health. Some clones in this sample may be carry-over from other donors' samples. The material sequenced was naive CD8+ T cells from PBMCs. CDR3 sequence: CASSYDRSSYNEQFF. CDR3 sequence (DNA): TGTGCCAGCAGCTATGACAGAAGCTCCTACAATGAGCAGTTCTTC.